This T cell receptor (beta chain) stems from a study of T cells in Graves' hyperthyroidism and ophthalmopathy. Looking at the study overall: Peripheral blood specimens were obtained at initial diagnosis, prior to any treatment. Notes on the study in general: Most thyroid clonotypes expanded above 0.001 appeared in blood too.

Researchers took RNA transcripts and amplified the TCR beta CDR3 regions from them. The HTBI primer set was used in a first-round RT-PCR of the TCR CDR3. TCRdb ran MiXCR on the multiplex PCR reads and lists one entry per CDR3 protein. The data contain nearly 600,000 distinct CDR3 sequences, approximately 15% of them singletons. Uncontrolled infection, other autoimmune disease, pregnancy or lactation disqualified patients from enrolment. V was trimmed by 3 bases and J by 5 bases, leaving 8 bases between them. The length of the CDR3 is 13 residues. CDR1 is SGHTA and CDR2 is FQGNSA in the germline V gene. This clonotype was counted ten times or more. Its antigen is still unknown.

The rearrangement joins TRBV7-2 to TRBJ2-1; the D gene is possibly TRBD2 (5 bases). The sequenced sample was blood. This TCR was recovered from a woman in her late teens or twenties with Graves' ophthalmopathy. CDR3 nucleotide sequence: TGTGCCAGCAGCTTGATCGGGAACAATGAGCAGTTCTTC. Translated: CASSLIGNNEQFF.